The 25 T cell receptor beta chains listed next were all sequenced from one sample in a study of a mutant IDH1 vaccine in newly diagnosed glioma. Indicated time point: week 23, last vaccination. Topical imiquimod was applied with each vaccine dose, which held 300 ug of mutant IDH1 20-mer peptide. These TCRs' antigens remain unknown. The method was immunoSEQ multiplex PCR; TCRdb's version includes in-frame clones alone and lacks a portion of them. The table shows 30,000 to 40,000 clones, with roughly 81% occurring only once. Sequencing used PBMCs, obtained from a glioma patient whose treatment included an IDH1 peptide vaccine. These receptors all stem from a middle-aged man with glioma.

This rearrangement joins TRBV10-3 to TRBJ1-5; the D gene is possibly TRBD1 (6 bases). The CDR3 is made up of 12 amino acids. The germline gives CDR1 ENHRY, CDR2 SYGVKD. The V gene lost 10 bases and the J gene lost 2 bases, with 9 bases spanning the gap. In DNA form, the CDR3 reads TGTGCCACCCGGACAGGCAATCAGCCCCAGCATTTT. Its protein is CATRTGNQPQHF.

The chain is built from TRBV11-2 and TRBJ1-1; D is undetermined. Germline CDR1 is SGHAT and CDR2 is FQNNGV. V was shortened by 5 bases and J by 1 base, with 11 bases between the two germline ends. The CDR3 extends over 14 amino acids. This CDR3 is CASSPNAANTEAFF. The CDR3 region has the DNA TGTGCCAGCAGCCCAAACGCGGCGAACACTGAAGCTTTCTTT.

This chain links TRBV6-5 with TRBJ1-2, with a tentative D call TRBD1 (6 bases). Trimming removed 6 bases from V and 2 bases from J, with 10 bases in between. The CDR3 runs to 13 residues. The germline CDR1 and CDR2 sequences are MNHEY and SVGAGI. Here the CDR3 DNA reads TGTGCCAGCAGCACCACAGGGAACTATGGCTACACCTTC. The encoded protein is CASSTTGNYGYTF.

V and J are TRBV28 and TRBJ2-4; the D is unclear. V lost 4 bases, J lost 8 bases, and 15 bases lay in between. The germline V gene encodes CDR1 MDHEN and CDR2 SYDVKM. The CDR3 has 14 residues. Here the CDR3 DNA reads TGTGCCAGCAGTTCAGACCGGGTTAGGTACATTCAGTACTTC. It encodes CASSSDRVRYIQYF.

Comment on this clone: Other DNA sequences within the sample encode an identical CDR3. The V call is TRBV30, the J call TRBJ2-2; TRBD1 is a possible D gene (8 bases). The germline V gene encodes CDR1 GTSNPN and CDR2 SVGIG (reference sequence). CDR3 length equals 15 residues. Trimming shortened V by 3 bases and J by 1 base, and 12 bases separated the two germline ends. The CDR3 region has the DNA TGTGCCTGGAGGGGGGGGACAGGGAACACCGGGGAGCTGTTTTTT. Protein product: CAWRGGTGNTGELFF.

This sequence joins TRBV7-2 and TRBJ2-7; a possible D gene is TRBD2 (5 bases). The V end lost 2 bases, the J end lost 0 bases, and 11 bases lay between the germline ends. Germline assignment: CDR1 SGHTA and CDR2 FQGNSA. The CDR3 consists of 15 residues. The CDR3 region has the DNA TGTGCCAGCAGCTTAATCCATGACTACTCCTACGAGCAGTACTTC. It encodes CASSLIHDYSYEQYF. The variable domain in full, with the rest retrieved from reference TRBV7-2 and TRBJ2-7, is GAGVSQSPSNKVTEKGKDVELRCDPISGHTALYWYRQSLGQGLEFLIYFQGNSAPDKSGLPSDRFSAERTGGSVSTLTIQRTQQEDSAVYLCASSLIHDYSYEQYFGPGTRLTVT.

This clone was observed once. The chain links TRBV5-6 to TRBJ2-5; D remains ambiguous. The ends were cut back, 4 bases at V and 2 bases at J, with 15 bases in the middle. CDR3 size: 15 residues. Germline V CDR1 and CDR2: SGHDT, YYEEEE. The CDR3 DNA reads as TGTGCCAGCAGCAATATTCCCGAAGGTCAAGAGACCCAGTACTTC. This codes for CASSNIPEGQETQYF.

The chain links TRBV28 to TRBJ2-1; possibly TRBD2 for D (6 bases). The length of the CDR3 is 12 residues. Germline CDR1 reads MDHEN; CDR2 reads SYDVKM. The V end was cut by 7 bases, the J end by 4 bases, with 8 bases between. CDR3 in amino acids: CASTDYYNEQFF. In nucleotides, the CDR3 is TGTGCCAGCACGGACTATTACAATGAGCAGTTCTTC.

V is TRBV7-2 and J is TRBJ2-6; D is possibly TRBD2 (5 bases). Germline V gene data show CDR1 as SGHTA and CDR2 as FQGNSA. The length of the CDR3 is 19 residues. V lost 2 bases and J lost 0, with 17 bases in between. The CDR3 sequence: CASSLTPTGSFSGANVLTF. The CDR3 DNA reads TGTGCCAGCAGCTTAACCCCTACGGGATCCTTCTCTGGGGCCAACGTCCTGACTTTC. Using reference TRBV7-2 and TRBJ2-6 for the parts outside the CDR3, the full variable domain is GAGVSQSPSNKVTEKGKDVELRCDPISGHTALYWYRQSLGQGLEFLIYFQGNSAPDKSGLPSDRFSAERTGGSVSTLTIQRTQQEDSAVYLCASSLTPTGSFSGANVLTFGAGSRLTVL.

For the CDR3, the DNA is TGTGCCAGCAGCTTAGGTGACAGCTTCACCGGGGAGCTGTTTTTT. Protein: CASSLGDSFTGELFF. The rearrangement links TRBV7-9 to TRBJ2-2; the D gene is possibly TRBD1 (5 bases). Germline V gives CDR1 SEHNR, CDR2 FQNEAQ (reference sequence). Deletions cut 1 base from V and 4 bases from J, with 10 bases between. The CDR3 contains 15 residues.

This clone is large by share. The CDR3: CASSTSGRADTQYF. CDR3 nucleotides: TGTGCCAGCAGCACTAGCGGGAGGGCAGATACGCAGTATTTT. The chain uses TRBV9 and TRBJ2-3, with 13 bases lining up with TRBD2. Germline lookup yields CDR1 SGDLS and CDR2 YYNGEE. Unmatched junction bases numbered 0, after V lost 4 bases and J lost 4 bases. The CDR3 extends over 14 amino acids.

This chain joins TRBV4-1 and TRBJ2-7; 9 bases are shared with TRBD2. CDR3 length: 15 residues. The germline gives CDR1 MGHRA, CDR2 YSYEKL. J gave up 2 bases and V 11 bases, and 13 bases lay outside the gene matches. CDR3 sequence: CASSGLAGKTYEQYF. CDR3 nucleotide sequence: TGCGCCTCCTCGGGGCTAGCGGGGAAAACCTACGAGCAGTACTTC.

The CDR3 protein is CASSEVGGQRGTAQETQYF. The CDR3 DNA reads as TGTGCCAGCAGTGAAGTAGGGGGCCAGCGGGGGACAGCTCAAGAGACCCAGTACTTC. The V gene is TRBV6-1, the J gene TRBJ2-5, with D perhaps matching TRBD2 (8 bases). The CDR3 runs to 19 residues. V lost 1 base, J lost 2 bases, and 23 bases lay in between. Germline CDR1 MNHNS, CDR2 SASEGT.

The gene calls are TRBV10-3 and TRBJ2-7; the D gene is possibly TRBD2 (6 bases). Trimming removed 0 bases from V and 9 bases from J, with 18 bases in between. From germline, CDR1 is ENHRY and CDR2 SYGVKD. This CDR3 has 15 amino acids. CDR3 protein: CAISESWQGGWSQYF. The CDR3 DNA follows: TGTGCCATCAGTGAGTCCTGGCAGGGAGGTTGGTCGCAGTACTTC.

A remark on this clone: The junction shows a germline mismatch at one end, possibly a read error. The V and J genes are TRBV19 and TRBJ1-5; 7 positions agree with TRBD1. Germline assignment: CDR1 LNHDA and CDR2 SQIVND (reference sequence). The CDR3 is 13 residues long. CDR3: CASSDRINRPQHF. CDR3 in DNA: TGTGCCAGTTCGGACAGGATCAATCGGCCCCAGCATTTT.

The chain recombines TRBV13 with TRBJ1-3, with D unclear. The CDR3 runs 14 residues. Germline V gives CDR1 PRHDT, CDR2 FYEKMQ (reference sequence). V lost 5 bases, J lost 2 bases, and 10 bases lay in between. The CDR3, as DNA: TGTGCCAGCAGCCTGCGAGGAACTGGAAACACCATATATTTT. Amino acid sequence: CASSLRGTGNTIYF.

The V and J genes are TRBV30 and TRBJ1-4; D gene unclear. There are 17 residues in the CDR3. Germline loops: CDR1 GTSNPN, CDR2 SVGIG (reference sequence). Trimming cost V 0 bases and J 0 bases, with 14 bases left between them. CDR3 in amino acids: CAWSVKQTLATNEKLFF. CDR3 nucleotide sequence: TGTGCCTGGAGTGTAAAACAGACCTTAGCAACTAATGAAAAACTGTTTTTT.

This clone was counted a few times. The genes are TRBV30 and TRBJ1-1, with D perhaps TRBD1 (5 bases). V was clipped by 0 bases and J by 1 base, with 6 bases between them. This CDR3 is 13 amino acids long. The germline V gene encodes CDR1 GTSNPN and CDR2 SVGIG (reference sequence). DNA of the CDR3: TGTGCCTGGAGTGTCGGACAGAACACTGAAGCTTTCTTT. This gives the protein CAWSVGQNTEAFF.

As for this clone: One end of the junction fails to match germline, which may point to a read error. CDR3 sequence: CASSPGTGGAGELFF. The CDR3 DNA is TGTGCTAGCAGCCCCGGGACAGGGGGGGCCGGGGAGCTGTTTTTT. The rearrangement uses TRBV7-7 and TRBJ2-2; 11 bases fit TRBD1. In germline, CDR1 is SSHAT, CDR2 FNYEAQ (reference sequence). This CDR3 region has 15 residues.

V usage is TRBV6-1 and J usage is TRBJ2-7; D gene unclear. V lost 4 bases and J 0 bases, leaving 16 bases between the germline ends. The germline gives CDR1 MNHNS, CDR2 SASEGT. The CDR3 runs to 16 residues. The CDR3 DNA sequence: TGTGCCAGCAGTGCCCACACCGGTTCCAGCTCCTACGAGCAGTACTTC. Translation gives CASSAHTGSSSYEQYF.

The J gene is TRBJ1-1, the V gene TRBV5-4; D is unresolved. This CDR3 spans 12 amino acids. The V end lost 2 bases, the J end lost 1 base, and 3 bases lay between the germline ends. CDR1 and CDR2 from the germline V gene are SGHNT and YYREEE (reference sequence). The CDR3 here is CASSLPNTEAFF. CDR3 nucleotides: TGTGCCAGCAGCTTACCGAACACTGAAGCTTTCTTT. The complete variable domain, with remaining parts taken from reference TRBV5-4 and TRBJ1-1, reads ETGVTQSPTHLIKTRGQQVTLRCSSQSGHNTVSWYQQALGQGPQFIFQYYREEENGRGNFPPRFSGLQFPNYSSELNVNALELDDSALYLCASSLPNTEAFFGQGTRLTVV.

The sample holds one count of this clone. The V call is TRBV2, the J call TRBJ2-7; TRBD1 matches 8 bases. Germline V CDR1 and CDR2: SNHLY, FYNNEI. The CDR3 runs to 15 residues. The V segment lost 5 bases and the J segment 4 bases; nucleotides outside the gene matches: 10. CDR3 coding DNA: TGTGCCAGCAGTATTCGGCAGGGGGCGCTTTACGAGCAGTACTTC. Translation gives CASSIRQGALYEQYF.

As DNA, the CDR3 is TGTGCCAGCAGATCCCTGCGGGGGGCGCTGGGTGAAAAACTGTTTTTT. Translating it yields CASRSLRGALGEKLFF. The V and J genes are TRBV11-2 and TRBJ1-4; maybe TRBD1 (6 bases). CDR1 and CDR2 from the germline V gene are SGHAT and FQNNGV. The CDR3 contains 16 residues. V was trimmed by 6 bases and J by 7 bases, leaving 21 bases between them.

V and J are TRBV5-1 and TRBJ1-2; the D gene is possibly TRBD1 (5 bases). The length of the CDR3 is 12 residues. V lost 0 bases to trimming and J lost 8 bases, with 8 bases between them. The germline V gene has CDR1 SGHRS and CDR2 YFSETQ. The CDR3 loop is CASSLGGSGYTF. For the CDR3, the DNA is TGCGCCAGCAGCTTGGGGGGCAGCGGCTACACCTTC.

This rearrangement joins TRBV5-5 to TRBJ1-2; the D is unclear. CDR1 and CDR2 from the germline V gene are SGHKS and YYEKEE (reference sequence). V shed 3 bases and J shed 7 bases, with 10 bases lying between them. The CDR3 runs to 12 residues. The CDR3 region is CASSSGASGYTF. The CDR3, as DNA: TGTGCCAGCAGCTCGGGAGCTTCTGGCTACACCTTC.